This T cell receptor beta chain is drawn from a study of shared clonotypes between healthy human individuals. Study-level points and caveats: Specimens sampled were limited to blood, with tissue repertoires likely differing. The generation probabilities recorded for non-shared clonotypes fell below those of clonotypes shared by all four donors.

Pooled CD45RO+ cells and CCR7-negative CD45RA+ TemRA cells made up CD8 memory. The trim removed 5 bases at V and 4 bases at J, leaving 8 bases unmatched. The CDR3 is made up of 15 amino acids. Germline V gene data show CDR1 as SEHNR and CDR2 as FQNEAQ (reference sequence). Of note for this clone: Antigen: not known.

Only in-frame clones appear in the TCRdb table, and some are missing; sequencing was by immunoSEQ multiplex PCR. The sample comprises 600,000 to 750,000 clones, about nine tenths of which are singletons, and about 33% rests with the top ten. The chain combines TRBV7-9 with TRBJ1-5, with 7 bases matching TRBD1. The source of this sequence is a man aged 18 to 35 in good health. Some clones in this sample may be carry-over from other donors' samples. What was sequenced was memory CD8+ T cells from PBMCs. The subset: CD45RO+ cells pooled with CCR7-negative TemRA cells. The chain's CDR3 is CASSTSGGQNQPQHF. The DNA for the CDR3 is TGTGCCAGCAGCACATCAGGGGGGCAGAATCAGCCCCAGCATTTT. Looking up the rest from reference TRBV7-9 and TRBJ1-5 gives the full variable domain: DTGVSQNPRHKITKRGQNVTFRCDPISEHNRLYWYRQTLGQGPEFLTYFQNEAQLEKSRLLSDRFSAERPKGSFSTLEIQRTEQGDSAMYLCASSTSGGQNQPQHFGDGTRLSIL.